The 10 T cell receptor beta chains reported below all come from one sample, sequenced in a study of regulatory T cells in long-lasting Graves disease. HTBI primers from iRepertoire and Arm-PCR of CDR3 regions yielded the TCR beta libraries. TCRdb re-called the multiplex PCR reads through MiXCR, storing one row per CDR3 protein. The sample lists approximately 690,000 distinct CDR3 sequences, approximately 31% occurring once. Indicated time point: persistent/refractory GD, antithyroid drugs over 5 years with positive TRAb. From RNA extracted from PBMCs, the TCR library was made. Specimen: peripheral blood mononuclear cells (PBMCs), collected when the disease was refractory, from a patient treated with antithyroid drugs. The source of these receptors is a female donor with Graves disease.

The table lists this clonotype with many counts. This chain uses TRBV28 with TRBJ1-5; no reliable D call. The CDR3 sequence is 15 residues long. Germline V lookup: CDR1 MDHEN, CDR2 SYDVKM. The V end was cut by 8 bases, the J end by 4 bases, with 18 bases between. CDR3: CASSQTQRLNQPQHF. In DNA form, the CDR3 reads TGTGCCAGCTCACAAACGCAAAGGCTAAATCAGCCCCAGCATTTT. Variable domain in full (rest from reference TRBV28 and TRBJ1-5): DVKVTQSSRYLVKRTGEKVFLECVQDMDHENMFWYRQDPGLGLRLIYFSYDVKMKEKGDIPEGYSVSREKKERFSLILESASTNQTSMYLCASSQTQRLNQPQHFGDGTRLSIL.

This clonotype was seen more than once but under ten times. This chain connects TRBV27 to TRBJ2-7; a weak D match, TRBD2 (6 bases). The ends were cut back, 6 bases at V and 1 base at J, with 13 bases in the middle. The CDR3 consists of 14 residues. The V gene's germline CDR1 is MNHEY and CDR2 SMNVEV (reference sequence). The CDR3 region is CASSRGWVSYEQYF. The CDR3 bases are TGTGCCAGCAGCCGGGGGTGGGTTTCCTACGAGCAGTACTTC.

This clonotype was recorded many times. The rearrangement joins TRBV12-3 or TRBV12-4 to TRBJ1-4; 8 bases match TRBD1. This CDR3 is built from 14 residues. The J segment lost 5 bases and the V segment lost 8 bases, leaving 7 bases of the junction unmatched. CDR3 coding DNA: TGTGCCAGCGGCTGGACAGGGAGGAATGAAAAACTGTTTTTT. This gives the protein CASGWTGRNEKLFF.

CDR3 in DNA: TGTGCTAGTGGTTTGGGACAGGGGGCGCGCTATGGCTACACCTTC. Translated, it gives CASGLGQGARYGYTF. This chain links TRBV12-5 with TRBJ1-2, with TRBD1 matching over 10 bases. CDR1 LGHNT and CDR2 FRNRAP come from the germline V gene. The CDR3 length is 15 residues. The V gene end was trimmed by 1 base and the J gene end by 4 bases; junction bases not matched to a gene: 3. The full variable domain, completed using reference TRBV12-5 and TRBJ1-2, is DARVTQTPRHKVTEMGQEVTMRCQPILGHNTVFWYRQTMMQGLELLAYFRNRAPLDDSGMPKDRFSAEMPDATLATLKIQPSEPRDSAVYFCASGLGQGARYGYTFGSGTRLTVV.

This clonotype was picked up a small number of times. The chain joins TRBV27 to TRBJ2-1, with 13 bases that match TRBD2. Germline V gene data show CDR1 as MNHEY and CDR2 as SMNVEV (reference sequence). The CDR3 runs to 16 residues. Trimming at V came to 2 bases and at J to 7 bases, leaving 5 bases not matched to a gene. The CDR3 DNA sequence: TGTGCCAGCAGTTTAGTAGGGACTAGCGGGATTAATGAGCAGTTCTTC. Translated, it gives CASSLVGTSGINEQFF.

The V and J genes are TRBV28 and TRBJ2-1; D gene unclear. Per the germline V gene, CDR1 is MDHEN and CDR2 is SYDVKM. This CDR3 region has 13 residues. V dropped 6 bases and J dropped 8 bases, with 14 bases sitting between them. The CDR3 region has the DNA TGTGCCAGCAGGCCCACTGCGGTCGATGAGCAGTTCTTC. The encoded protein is CASRPTAVDEQFF.

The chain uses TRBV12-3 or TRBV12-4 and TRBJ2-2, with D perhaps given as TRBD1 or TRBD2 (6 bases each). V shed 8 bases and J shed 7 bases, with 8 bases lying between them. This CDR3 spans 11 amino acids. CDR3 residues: CASGGGGELFF. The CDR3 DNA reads TGTGCCAGCGGAGGGGGCGGGGAGCTGTTTTTT.

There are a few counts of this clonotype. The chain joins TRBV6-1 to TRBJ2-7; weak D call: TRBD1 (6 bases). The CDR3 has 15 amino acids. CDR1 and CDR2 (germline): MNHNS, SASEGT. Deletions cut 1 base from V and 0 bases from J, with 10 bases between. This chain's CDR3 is CASSEGQGPSYEQYF. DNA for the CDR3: TGTGCCAGCAGTGAAGGGCAGGGGCCCTCCTACGAGCAGTACTTC.

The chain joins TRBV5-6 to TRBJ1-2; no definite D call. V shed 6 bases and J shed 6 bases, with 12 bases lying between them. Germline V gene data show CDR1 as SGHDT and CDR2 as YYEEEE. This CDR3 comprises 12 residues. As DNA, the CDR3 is TGTGCCAGCACCCTCACGGGTAATGGCTACACCTTC. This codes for CASTLTGNGYTF.

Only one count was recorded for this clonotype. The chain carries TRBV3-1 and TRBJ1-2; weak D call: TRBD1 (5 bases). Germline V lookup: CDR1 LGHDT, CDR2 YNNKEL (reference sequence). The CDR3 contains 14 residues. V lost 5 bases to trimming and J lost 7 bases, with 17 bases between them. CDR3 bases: TGTGCCAGCAGCTCAGGACAAGGAACAACTGGCTACACCTTC. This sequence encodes CASSSGQGTTGYTF.